Presented here are 30 T cell receptor beta chains from one specimen sequenced in a study of T cell responses to AZD1222 COVID-19 vaccine. Profiled with immunoSEQ multiplex PCR; TCRdb holds only in-frame clones, not every one. The sample holds approximately 220,000 clones, approximately 94% seen once. Source: peripheral blood, taken on day 0 of MenACWY control vaccination. The source is an adult in good health.

CDR3 nucleotide sequence: TGCAGCGTTGAGGACAGGGACAACTCTGGGGCCAACGTCCTGACTTTC. Amino acid sequence: CSVEDRDNSGANVLTF. The chain combines TRBV29-1 with TRBJ2-6; TRBD1 matches at 8 bases. Germline lookup yields CDR1 SQVTM and CDR2 ANQGSEA. The CDR3 contains 16 residues. V lost 3 bases, J lost 0 bases, and 4 bases stayed unmatched.

This chain joins TRBV6-2 or TRBV6-3 and TRBJ2-1, with a possible D match to TRBD2 (6 bases). In germline, CDR1 is MNHEY, CDR2 SVGEGT. CDR3 length: 13 amino acids. Trimming stripped 5 bases from V and 9 bases from J, with 14 bases between. The CDR3 region has the DNA TGTGCCAGCAGTCGGCGGGATGGCGGTGAGCAGTTCTTC. The encoded protein is CASSRRDGGEQFF.

This chain joins TRBV28 and TRBJ1-6, with D perhaps TRBD1 (6 bases). Deletions cut 10 bases from V and 13 bases from J, with 20 bases between. The CDR3 length is 13 residues. Germline V CDR1 and CDR2: MDHEN, SYDVKM. The CDR3 sequence: CATGGTPYGPLHF. CDR3 nucleotide sequence: TGTGCCACGGGTGGGACACCGTATGGGCCCCTCCACTTT.

V gene TRBV6-4 combines with J gene TRBJ2-3, with TRBD2 identical over 7 bases. Germline trimming cut 5 bases from V and 1 base from J; bases unmatched to any gene: 9. The CDR3 has 16 residues. Germline CDR1 is MRHNA and CDR2 is SNTAGT. CDR3 amino acids: CASSLLAGGGTDTQYF. The CDR3 bases are TGTGCCAGCAGTCTCTTAGCGGGCGGTGGCACAGATACGCAGTATTTT.

This clone came up once. This sequence joins TRBV6-2 or TRBV6-3 and TRBJ1-1, with D perhaps matching TRBD1 (6 bases). V lost 2 bases and J lost 7, with 11 bases in between. There are 13 residues in the CDR3. Germline V gene lookup returns CDR1 MNHEY and CDR2 SVGEGT. The CDR3 loop is CASSYDRTSEAFF. CDR3 DNA sequence: TGTGCCAGCAGTTACGACAGGACCAGTGAAGCTTTCTTT.

The CDR3 sequence is CASSIFQSQALGQPQHF. CDR3 DNA sequence: TGTGCCAGTAGTATCTTCCAGTCACAGGCTTTGGGTCAGCCCCAGCATTTT. The chain carries TRBV19 and TRBJ1-5, with D possibly being TRBD1 (5 bases). The V and J ends lost 3 bases and 6 bases respectively, with 21 bases between them. CDR3 size: 17 residues. Germline V lookup: CDR1 LNHDA, CDR2 SQIVND (reference sequence).

V and J are TRBV6-1 and TRBJ1-2, with 8 bases matching TRBD1. In germline, CDR1 is MNHNS, CDR2 SASEGT. With 4 bases clipped from V and 3 bases from J, the junction kept 10 bases outside the gene matches. The CDR3 contains 16 residues. The CDR3 reads CASSAPYGQGDYGYTF. CDR3 in DNA: TGTGCCAGCAGTGCCCCATACGGACAGGGAGACTATGGCTACACCTTC.

The chain combines TRBV7-2 with TRBJ2-3, with TRBD2 matching over 7 bases. Germline V gene sequence: CDR1 SGHTA, CDR2 FQGNSA. The trim removed 0 bases at V and 1 base at J, leaving 4 bases unmatched. The CDR3 spans 16 residues. CDR3 nucleotide sequence: TGTGCCAGCAGCTTAGCGTCTCGGGGGGGCACAGATACGCAGTATTTT. This encodes CASSLASRGGTDTQYF.

V usage is TRBV19 and J usage is TRBJ1-4, with a weak D call TRBD1 (6 bases). V lost 5 bases and J 4 bases, leaving 11 bases between the germline ends. CDR3 length equals 14 residues. Germline-derived CDR1 and CDR2 are LNHDA and SQIVND (reference sequence). DNA of the CDR3: TGTGCCAGTAGTCGACAGGCGGGTAATGAAAAACTGTTTTTT. Its protein product is CASSRQAGNEKLFF. The full variable domain, with the rest looked up from reference TRBV19 and TRBJ1-4, is DGGITQSPKYLFRKEGQNVTLSCEQNLNHDAMYWYRQDPGQGLRLIYYSQIVNDFQKGDIAEGYSVSREKKESFPLTVTSAQKNPTAFYLCASSRQAGNEKLFFGSGTQLSVL.

The rearrangement joins TRBV12-3 or TRBV12-4 to TRBJ1-2, with TRBD1 matching 8 bases. The CDR3 length is 12 residues. V was pared by 6 bases and J by 8 bases, with 5 bases of the junction left unmatched. The CDR3 loop reads CASSLRGLGYTF. DNA for the CDR3: TGTGCCAGCAGCCTCAGGGGGCTCGGCTACACCTTC.

The rearrangement joins TRBV11-2 to TRBJ2-3; TRBD2 matches 10 bases. V lost 3 bases to trimming and J lost 8 bases; unmatched junction nucleotides: 2. The CDR3 sequence is 13 residues long. Germline V gene sequence: CDR1 SGHAT, CDR2 FQNNGV. This chain's CDR3 is CASSFGTSVTQYF. CDR3 bases: TGTGCCAGCAGCTTCGGGACTAGCGTTACGCAGTATTTT.

The chain joins TRBV18 to TRBJ1-3, with D uncertain. Between the trimmed V and J ends, which lost 3 bases and 2 bases, there was a span of 5 bases. The CDR3 spans 13 residues. In germline, CDR1 is KGHSH, CDR2 LQKENI. This CDR3 is CASSPVAGNTIYF. CDR3 sequence (DNA): TGTGCCAGCTCACCGGTTGCTGGAAACACCATATATTTT.

This chain links TRBV6-5 with TRBJ1-2; D call uncertain. The CDR3 runs to 14 residues. Trimming stripped 6 bases from V and 3 bases from J, with 14 bases between. Germline values: CDR1 MNHEY, CDR2 SVGAGI. CDR3 residues: CASRSEEGDYGYTF. The CDR3 nucleotides read TGTGCCAGCAGGAGCGAGGAGGGCGACTATGGCTACACCTTC.

The V gene is TRBV28, the J gene TRBJ1-5; D unresolved. This CDR3 is 13 amino acids long. Germline V gene lookup returns CDR1 MDHEN and CDR2 SYDVKM. Trimming took 4 bases from V and 6 from J, leaving 10 bases between them. In DNA form, the CDR3 reads TGTGCCAGCAGTTATGGGGAGTTTCAGCCCCAGCATTTT. Its translation: CASSYGEFQPQHF.

The chain has TRBV10-1 and TRBJ1-1; TRBD1 aligns across 7 bases. Looked up from germline, CDR1 is WNHNN and CDR2 is SYGVQD (reference sequence). The V segment lost 7 bases and the J segment 0 bases; nucleotides outside the gene matches: 2. The CDR3 runs 13 residues. DNA for the CDR3: TGCGCCAGCACGGACAGGTTGAACACTGAAGCTTTCTTT. Translated, it gives CASTDRLNTEAFF.

This sequence joins TRBV7-2 and TRBJ2-5; 12 nucleotides match TRBD2. V was clipped by 5 bases and J by 4 bases; unmatched bases: 5. The CDR3 consists of 15 residues. Germline CDR1 and CDR2: SGHTA and FQGNSA. In nucleotides, the CDR3 is TGTGCCAGCAGCGTTGGGGGACTAGCGGGAGAGACCCAGTACTTC. Its translation is CASSVGGLAGETQYF.

The chain has TRBV7-2 and TRBJ2-7, with 8 nucleotides matching TRBD2. The V gene end was trimmed by 2 bases and the J gene end by 10 bases; junction bases not matched to a gene: 10. Germline V gene lookup returns CDR1 SGHTA and CDR2 FQGNSA. This CDR3 region has 14 residues. The CDR3 is CASSLTLTSEIQYF. CDR3 in DNA: TGTGCCAGCAGCTTAACCCTGACTAGCGAAATCCAGTACTTC.

This chain links TRBV7-2 with TRBJ2-5, with TRBD1 matching 8 bases. There are 14 residues in the CDR3. The V and J ends lost 5 bases and 5 bases, in that order; junction bases with no gene match: 7. Germline lookup yields CDR1 SGHTA and CDR2 FQGNSA. CDR3 sequence: CASSDYRGFETQYF. CDR3 nucleotides: TGTGCCAGCAGCGATTACAGGGGGTTTGAGACCCAGTACTTC.

The chain employs TRBV3-1 (or the pseudogene TRBV3-2) and TRBJ2-3, with D hard to call. Trimming cost V 4 bases and J 0 bases, with 8 bases left between them. The CDR3 contains 14 residues. Germline V gene sequence: CDR1 LGHDT, CDR2 YNNKEL (reference sequence). CDR3 coding DNA: TGTGCCAGCAGCCTGACCCAGAGCACAGATACGCAGTATTTT. This sequence encodes CASSLTQSTDTQYF.

The table lists this clone with a count of one. CDR3 amino acids: CASSPGTGNVMETQYF. The CDR3, as DNA: TGTGCCAGTAGTCCGGGGACAGGGAACGTTATGGAGACCCAGTACTTC. This chain joins TRBV19 and TRBJ2-5, with 9 bases matching TRBD1. This CDR3 has 16 residues. Per the germline V gene, CDR1 is LNHDA and CDR2 is SQIVND (reference sequence). The V gene end was trimmed by 5 bases and the J gene end by 5 bases; junction bases not matched to a gene: 12.

The genes are TRBV3-1 (or the pseudogene TRBV3-2) and TRBJ2-6; no clear D gene. From germline, CDR1 is LGHDT and CDR2 YNNKEL (reference sequence). The CDR3 is 19 residues long. Trimming left V 4 bases short and J 0 bases short, with 19 bases between. The CDR3 sequence is CASSPQSTGRLSGANVLTF. The CDR3 region has the DNA TGTGCCAGCAGCCCGCAAAGCACTGGACGCCTCTCTGGGGCCAACGTCCTGACTTTC.

V gene TRBV3-1 (or the pseudogene TRBV3-2) combines with J gene TRBJ1-2; D unclear. The CDR3 has 17 residues. Trimming took off 2 bases at V and 2 bases at J, with 18 bases between the two ends. CDR1 is LGHDT, CDR2 YNNKEL, per germline (reference sequence). CDR3 amino acids: CASSQTGLSPQNYGYTF. CDR3 nucleotide sequence: TGTGCCAGCAGCCAAACCGGGTTAAGCCCTCAAAACTATGGCTACACCTTC.

The chain combines TRBV5-1 with TRBJ2-1, with D possibly TRBD1 on 6 matching bases. CDR1 is SGHRS and CDR2 is YFSETQ in the germline V gene. This CDR3 comprises 14 residues. V was trimmed by 4 bases and J by 7 bases, leaving 15 bases between them. The CDR3 protein is CASSRTDQGNEQFF. For the CDR3, the DNA is TGCGCCAGCAGCCGCACCGATCAGGGGAATGAGCAGTTCTTC.

This chain links TRBV19 with TRBJ2-2; no definite D call. CDR3 length: 12 residues. Germline V gene sequence: CDR1 LNHDA, CDR2 SQIVND (reference sequence). Between the trimmed V and J ends, which lost 7 bases and 1 base, there was a span of 4 bases. CDR3 DNA sequence: TGTGCCAGTACGAGGAACACCGGGGAGCTGTTTTTT. Translated: CASTRNTGELFF. Full variable domain (remainder filled in from reference TRBV19 and TRBJ2-2): DGGITQSPKYLFRKEGQNVTLSCEQNLNHDAMYWYRQDPGQGLRLIYYSQIVNDFQKGDIAEGYSVSREKKESFPLTVTSAQKNPTAFYLCASTRNTGELFFGEGSRLTVL.

The J gene is TRBJ2-1, the V gene TRBV5-1, with 8 bases identical to TRBD1. The CDR3 has 15 residues. After removal of 0 bases from V and 8 bases from J, the junction contained 7 bases not matched to a gene. Germline CDR1 is SGHRS and CDR2 is YFSETQ. This CDR3 is CASSLGPGGLDEQFF. DNA for the CDR3: TGCGCCAGCAGCTTGGGTCCAGGGGGCTTGGATGAGCAGTTCTTC.

Points on this clone: Other DNA sequences from this sample encode an identical CDR3 as well. This chain uses TRBV5-6 with TRBJ2-5; no clear D. Trimming cost V 0 bases and J 4 bases, with 1 base left between them. The germline V gene has CDR1 SGHDT and CDR2 YYEEEE. This CDR3 is built from 11 residues. The chain's CDR3 is CASSLVETQYF. The CDR3 DNA sequence: TGTGCCAGCAGCTTGGTAGAGACCCAGTACTTC.

V gene TRBV2 combines with J gene TRBJ2-1; 10 bases are a match to TRBD2. Germline CDR1 reads SNHLY; CDR2 reads FYNNEI. The CDR3 totals 17 residues. V shed 1 base, J shed 4 bases, and the junction held 7 bases outside the gene matches. The CDR3 sequence is CASSEGRLAGDYNEQFF. As DNA, the CDR3 is TGTGCCAGCAGTGAAGGTCGGCTAGCGGGGGATTACAATGAGCAGTTCTTC.

CDR3 DNA: TGTGCCAGTAGTACCGGACGCGGGGGAAATCCCGGGGAGCTGTTTTTT. Translating it yields CASSTGRGGNPGELFF. The chain joins TRBV19 to TRBJ2-2, with TRBD2 matching 7 bases. Unmatched junction bases numbered 11, after V lost 4 bases and J lost 6 bases. The CDR3 length is 16 residues. Looked up from germline, CDR1 is LNHDA and CDR2 is SQIVND (reference sequence).

The chain recombines TRBV6-6 with TRBJ1-1; the match to TRBD1 covers 7 bases. The germline gives CDR1 MNHNY, CDR2 SVGAGI (reference sequence). This CDR3 region has 14 residues. Trimming cost V 7 bases and J 5 bases; bases outside gene matches: 10. The CDR3 DNA sequence: TGTGCCAGCATCCCTTCCCAGGGGGAGACTGAAGCTTTCTTT. It is translated as CASIPSQGETEAFF.

This chain joins TRBV7-2 and TRBJ2-3; a possible D gene is TRBD2 (7 bases). V was cut by 2 bases and J by 6 bases, with 18 bases left in between. This CDR3 has 16 amino acids. Germline loops: CDR1 SGHTA, CDR2 FQGNSA. CDR3 loop: CASSLSVRGAGDTQYF. CDR3 DNA sequence: TGTGCCAGCAGCTTATCCGTTCGGGGGGCCGGGGATACGCAGTATTTT.